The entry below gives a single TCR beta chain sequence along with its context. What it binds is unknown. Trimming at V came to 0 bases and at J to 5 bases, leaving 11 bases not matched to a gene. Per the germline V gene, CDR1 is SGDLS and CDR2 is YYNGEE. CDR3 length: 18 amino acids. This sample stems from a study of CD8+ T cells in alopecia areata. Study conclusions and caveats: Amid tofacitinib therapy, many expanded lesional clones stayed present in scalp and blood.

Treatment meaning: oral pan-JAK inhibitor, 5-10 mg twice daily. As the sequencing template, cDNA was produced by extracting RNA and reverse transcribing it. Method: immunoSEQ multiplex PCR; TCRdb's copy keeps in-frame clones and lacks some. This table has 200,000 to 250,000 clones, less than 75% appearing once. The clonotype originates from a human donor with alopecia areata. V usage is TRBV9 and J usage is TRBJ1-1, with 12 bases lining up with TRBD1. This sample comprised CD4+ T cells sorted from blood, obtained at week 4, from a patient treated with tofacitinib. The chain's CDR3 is CASSVGPGTGGARTEAFF. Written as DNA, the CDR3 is TGTGCCAGCAGCGTAGGGCCCGGGACAGGGGGCGCCAGGACTGAAGCTTTCTTT.